This TCR beta chain was captured by sequencing in a study of blood T cell repertoires in COVID-19. Study at large: The origin of the acute and convalescent COVID-19 samples was the United States, Italy and Spain.

Trimming cost V 3 bases and J 8 bases, with 8 bases left between them. The germline gives CDR1 SEHNR, CDR2 FQNEAQ (reference sequence). This CDR3 region has 13 residues. Original processing notes: By means of reference gene primer amplification, nucleated cell counts were estimated. The method was immunoSEQ multiplex PCR; TCRdb's version includes in-frame clones alone and lacks a portion of them. From that table come the V and J calls and clone size; the DNA was used to work out D and trimming. Among approximately 110,000 clones listed, 84% were seen once. The rearrangement links TRBV7-9 to TRBJ1-6; D is undetermined. Source material: peripheral blood. This sequence was found in a woman between 40 and 55 years old with acute or convalescent COVID-19. CDR3 residues: CASSLIRDSPLHF. CDR3 coding DNA: TGTGCCAGCAGCTTGATACGGGATTCACCCCTCCACTTT.